This entry lists 12 T cell receptor beta chains sequenced from one sample in a study of blood T cell repertoires in COVID-19. Sequenced by immunoSEQ multiplex PCR; TCRdb stores in-frame clones only, minus some. Seen here are 25,000 to 35,000 clones, under 85% observed once, and the top ten hold 42%. The material sequenced was peripheral blood. These receptors all stem from a woman aged 80 or over with acute or convalescent COVID-19.

This chain links TRBV10-3 with TRBJ1-1; tentatively, D is TRBD1 (6 bases). Looked up from germline, CDR1 is ENHRY and CDR2 is SYGVKD. The CDR3 length is 12 residues. Trimming removed 2 bases from V and 5 bases from J, with 6 bases in between. The CDR3 DNA sequence: TGTGCCATCAGTGAGGGGACAACTGAAGCTTTCTTT. Its protein product is CAISEGTTEAFF.

This clone was counted between two and nine times. This chain uses TRBV7-9 with TRBJ2-5; the D gene is possibly TRBD2 (6 bases). The length of the CDR3 is 15 residues. Germline V gene sequence: CDR1 SEHNR, CDR2 FQNEAQ (reference sequence). Trimming removed 2 bases at V and 5 bases at J, with 15 bases between. The CDR3 nucleotides read TGTGCCAGCAGCTTAATCGCGAGTGGGGGGGAGACCCAGTACTTC. It translates to CASSLIASGGETQYF.

The CDR3 here is CASSFGTSGSNEQFF. Here the CDR3 DNA reads TGTGCCAGCAGCTTCGGGACTAGCGGGAGCAATGAGCAGTTCTTC. V is TRBV7-2 and J is TRBJ2-1; TRBD2 matches 14 bases. Germline V gene sequence: CDR1 SGHTA, CDR2 FQGNSA. CDR3 length: 15 amino acids. Unmatched junction bases numbered 1, after V lost 3 bases and J lost 6 bases. Variable domain in full (rest from reference TRBV7-2 and TRBJ2-1): GAGVSQSPSNKVTEKGKDVELRCDPISGHTALYWYRQSLGQGLEFLIYFQGNSAPDKSGLPSDRFSAERTGGSVSTLTIQRTQQEDSAVYLCASSFGTSGSNEQFFGPGTRLTVL.

V gene TRBV5-1 combines with J gene TRBJ1-2; 9 bases agree with TRBD1. Germline CDR1 SGHRS, CDR2 YFSETQ. V lost 5 bases, J lost 4 bases, and 9 bases stayed unmatched. The CDR3 loop spans 15 amino acids. The CDR3 protein is CASRSTGGGGYGYTF. CDR3 bases: TGCGCCAGCAGATCTACAGGGGGCGGAGGCTATGGCTACACCTTC.

This clone was seen only a few times. V gene TRBV12-3 or TRBV12-4 combines with J gene TRBJ2-1; a possible D gene is TRBD1 (5 bases). This CDR3 spans 13 amino acids. Trimming shortened V by 5 bases and J by 6 bases, and 11 bases separated the two germline ends. The CDR3 here is CASSIRQSNEQFF. The CDR3 bases are TGTGCCAGCAGTATCCGACAGTCCAATGAGCAGTTCTTC.

The chain recombines TRBV28 with TRBJ2-7, with 8 bases aligning to TRBD1. The CDR3 totals 15 residues. V trimming: 5 bases; J trimming: 6 bases; junction bases outside the gene matches: 12. Per germline, CDR1 MDHEN and CDR2 SYDVKM. The CDR3 DNA follows: TGTGCCAGCAGTACCCCTGGACAGGGACAAGTCGAGCAGTACTTC. This encodes CASSTPGQGQVEQYF.

The chain is built from TRBV5-1 and TRBJ2-3; D might be TRBD2 (6 bases). Trimming shortened V by 4 bases and J by 1 base, and 13 bases separated the two germline ends. The CDR3 is made up of 15 amino acids. Germline values: CDR1 SGHRS, CDR2 YFSETQ. The CDR3 region is CASSLPGTGTDTQYF. Here the CDR3 DNA reads TGCGCCAGCAGCCTGCCGGGGACTGGCACAGATACGCAGTATTTT.

J is TRBJ2-3 and V is TRBV19; weak D call: TRBD1 (6 bases). Trimming shortened V by 5 bases and J by 4 bases, and 10 bases separated the two germline ends. Germline V lookup: CDR1 LNHDA, CDR2 SQIVND (reference sequence). The CDR3 is 13 residues long. The CDR3 protein is CASSFQGSDTQYF. The CDR3 DNA is TGTGCCAGTAGTTTCCAGGGGTCAGATACGCAGTATTTT.

The V and J genes are TRBV7-8 and TRBJ2-1; D is possibly TRBD2 (5 bases). Germline-derived CDR1 and CDR2 are SGHVS and FQNEAQ. CDR3 size: 15 residues. V lost 5 bases to trimming and J lost 2 bases, with 13 bases between them. CDR3 region: CASSTRTGTYNEQFF. CDR3 nucleotide sequence: TGTGCCAGCAGCACGCGGACGGGGACCTACAATGAGCAGTTCTTC.

The V call is TRBV9, the J call TRBJ2-2, with TRBD1 matching over 9 bases. Trimming at V came to 1 base and at J to 5 bases, leaving 6 bases not matched to a gene. The CDR3 has 16 amino acids. CDR1 is SGDLS and CDR2 is YYNGEE in the germline V gene. CDR3 protein: CASSVRTGAATGELFF. The DNA of the CDR3 is TGTGCCAGCAGCGTACGGACAGGGGCGGCTACCGGGGAGCTGTTTTTT.

V gene TRBV18 combines with J gene TRBJ1-6, with a tentative D call TRBD1 (6 bases). Per the germline V gene, CDR1 is KGHSH and CDR2 is LQKENI. CDR3 length: 16 residues. V lost 4 bases and J lost 4, with 14 bases in between. As DNA, the CDR3 is TGTGCCAGCTCACTCAGGGGAATAGGGTATAATTCACCCCTCCACTTT. Its translation is CASSLRGIGYNSPLHF.

V gene TRBV30 combines with J gene TRBJ1-4, with 9 bases aligning to TRBD1. Germline V gene sequence: CDR1 GTSNPN, CDR2 SVGIG (reference sequence). The ends lost 8 bases at V and 10 bases at J; junction bases unmatched: 8. The CDR3 has 12 residues. CDR3 amino acids: CAMGQGEGKLFF. The CDR3 coding sequence is TGTGCCATGGGACAGGGCGAGGGAAAACTGTTTTTT. Supplemented by reference TRBV30 and TRBJ1-4, the full variable domain reads SQTIHQWPATLVQPVGSPLSLECTVEGTSNPNLYWYRQAAGRGLQLLFYSVGIGQISSEVPQNLSASRPQDRQFILSSKKLLLSDSGFYLCAMGQGEGKLFFGSGTQLSVL.